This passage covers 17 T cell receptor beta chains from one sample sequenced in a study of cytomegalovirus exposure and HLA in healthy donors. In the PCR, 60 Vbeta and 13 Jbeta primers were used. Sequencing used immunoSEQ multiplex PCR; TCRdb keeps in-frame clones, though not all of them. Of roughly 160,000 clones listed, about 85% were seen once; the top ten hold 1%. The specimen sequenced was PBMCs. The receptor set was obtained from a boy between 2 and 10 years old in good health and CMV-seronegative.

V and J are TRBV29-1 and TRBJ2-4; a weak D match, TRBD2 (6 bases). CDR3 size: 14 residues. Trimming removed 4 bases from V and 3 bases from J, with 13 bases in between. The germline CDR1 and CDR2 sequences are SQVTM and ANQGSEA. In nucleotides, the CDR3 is TGCAGCGTTGTGGAGGGGCTGGACAAAAACATTCAGTACTTC. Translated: CSVVEGLDKNIQYF.

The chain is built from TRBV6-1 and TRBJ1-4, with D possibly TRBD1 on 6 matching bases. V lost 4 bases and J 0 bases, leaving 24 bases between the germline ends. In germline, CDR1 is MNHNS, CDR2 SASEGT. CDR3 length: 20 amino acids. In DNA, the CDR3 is TGTGCCAGCAGTGTTACGTGGGCAGGGGCCCCTCGCCCAACTAATGAAAAACTGTTTTTT. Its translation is CASSVTWAGAPRPTNEKLFF.

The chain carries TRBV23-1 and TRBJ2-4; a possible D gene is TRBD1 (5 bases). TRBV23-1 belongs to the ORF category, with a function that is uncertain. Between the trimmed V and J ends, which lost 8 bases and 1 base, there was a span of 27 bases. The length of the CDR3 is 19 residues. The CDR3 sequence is CASGKSRVVTKWAKNIQYF. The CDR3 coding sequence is TGCGCCAGCGGGAAAAGCAGGGTGGTGACGAAGTGGGCCAAAAACATTCAGTACTTC.

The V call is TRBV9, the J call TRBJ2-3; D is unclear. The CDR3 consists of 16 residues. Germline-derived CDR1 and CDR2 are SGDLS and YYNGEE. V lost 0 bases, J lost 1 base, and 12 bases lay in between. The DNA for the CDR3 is TGTGCCAGCAGCGTAGACGGTGTAGCTGGCACAGATACGCAGTATTTT. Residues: CASSVDGVAGTDTQYF.

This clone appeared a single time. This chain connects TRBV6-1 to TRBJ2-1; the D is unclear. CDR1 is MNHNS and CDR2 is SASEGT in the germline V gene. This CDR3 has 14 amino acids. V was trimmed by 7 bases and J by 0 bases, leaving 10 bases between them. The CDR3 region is CASNGGSSYNEQFF. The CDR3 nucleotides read TGTGCCAGCAACGGCGGCAGCTCCTACAATGAGCAGTTCTTC.

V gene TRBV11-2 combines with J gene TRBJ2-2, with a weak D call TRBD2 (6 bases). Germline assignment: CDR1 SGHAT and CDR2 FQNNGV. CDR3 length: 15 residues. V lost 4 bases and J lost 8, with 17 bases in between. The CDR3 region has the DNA TGTGCCAGCAGCTCTAACGACTGGGGAGGAGGGGAGCTGTTTTTT. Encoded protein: CASSSNDWGGGELFF.

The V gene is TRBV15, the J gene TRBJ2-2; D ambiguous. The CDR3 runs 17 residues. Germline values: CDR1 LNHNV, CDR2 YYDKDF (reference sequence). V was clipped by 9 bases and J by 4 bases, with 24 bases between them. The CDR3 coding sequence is TGTGCCACGGAAACAAATAGGAGAAACAAAGGCACCGGGGAGCTGTTTTTT. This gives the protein CATETNRRNKGTGELFF. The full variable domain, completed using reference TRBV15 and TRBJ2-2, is DAMVIQNPRYQVTQFGKPVTLSCSQTLNHNVMYWYQQKSSQAPKLLFHYYDKDFNNEADTPDNFQSRRPNTSFCFLDIRSPGLGDTAMYLCATETNRRNKGTGELFFGEGSRLTVL.

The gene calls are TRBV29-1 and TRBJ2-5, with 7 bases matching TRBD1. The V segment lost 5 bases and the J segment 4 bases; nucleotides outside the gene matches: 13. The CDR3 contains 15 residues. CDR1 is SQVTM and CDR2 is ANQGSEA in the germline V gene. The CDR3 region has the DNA TGCAGCGTTCACGTCCGCCGGGACAGTGGAGAGACCCAGTACTTC. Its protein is CSVHVRRDSGETQYF. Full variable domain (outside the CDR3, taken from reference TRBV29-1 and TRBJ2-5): SAVISQKPSRDICQRGTSLTIQCQVDSQVTMMFWYRQQPGQSLTLIATANQGSEATYESGFVIDKFPISRPNLTFSTLTVSNMSPEDSSIYLCSVHVRRDSGETQYFGPGTRLLVL.

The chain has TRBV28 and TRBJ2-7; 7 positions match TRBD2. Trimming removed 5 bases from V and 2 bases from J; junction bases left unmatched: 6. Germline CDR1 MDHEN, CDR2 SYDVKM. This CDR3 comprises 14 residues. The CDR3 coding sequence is TGTGCCAGCAGTCCCCATGGGGGGGCCTACGAGCAGTACTTC. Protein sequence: CASSPHGGAYEQYF.

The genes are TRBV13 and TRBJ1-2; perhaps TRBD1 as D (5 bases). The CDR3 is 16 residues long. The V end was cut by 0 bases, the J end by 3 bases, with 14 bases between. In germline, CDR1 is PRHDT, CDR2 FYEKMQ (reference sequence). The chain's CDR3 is CASSLGLRGSYYGYTF. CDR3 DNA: TGTGCCAGCAGCTTAGGCCTAAGGGGCAGTTACTATGGCTACACCTTC.

The CDR3 DNA sequence: TGCAGCGTGCACGGCGGGACAGGGATTAGCACTGAAGCTTTCTTT. It codes for CSVHGGTGISTEAFF. The chain carries TRBV29-1 and TRBJ1-1; 9 nucleotides match TRBD1. Germline V gene data show CDR1 as SQVTM and CDR2 as ANQGSEA. The trim removed 6 bases at V and 4 bases at J, leaving 12 bases unmatched. The CDR3 runs 15 residues.

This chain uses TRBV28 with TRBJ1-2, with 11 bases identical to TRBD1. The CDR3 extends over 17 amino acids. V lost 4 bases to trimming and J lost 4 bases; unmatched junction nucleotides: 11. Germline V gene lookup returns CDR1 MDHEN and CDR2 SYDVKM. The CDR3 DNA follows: TGTGCCAGCAGTTCGCTACTTCCCGGGACAGGGGGCTATGGCTACACCTTC. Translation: CASSSLLPGTGGYGYTF.

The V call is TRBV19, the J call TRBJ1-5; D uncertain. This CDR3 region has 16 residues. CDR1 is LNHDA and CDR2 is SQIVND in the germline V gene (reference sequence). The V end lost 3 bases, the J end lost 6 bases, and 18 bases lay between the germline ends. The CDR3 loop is CASSMERASAGQPQHF. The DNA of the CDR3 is TGTGCCAGTAGTATGGAGAGGGCCTCGGCGGGTCAGCCCCAGCATTTT.

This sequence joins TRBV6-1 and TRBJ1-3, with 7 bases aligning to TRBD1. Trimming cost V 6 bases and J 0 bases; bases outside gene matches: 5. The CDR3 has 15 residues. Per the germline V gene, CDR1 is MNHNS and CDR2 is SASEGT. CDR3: CASSPQGYSGNTIYF. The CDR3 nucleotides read TGTGCCAGCAGCCCACAGGGGTACTCTGGAAACACCATATATTTT.

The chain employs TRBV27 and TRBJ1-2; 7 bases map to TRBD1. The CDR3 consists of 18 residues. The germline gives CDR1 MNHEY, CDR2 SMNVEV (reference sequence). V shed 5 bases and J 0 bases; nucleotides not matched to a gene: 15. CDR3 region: CASSPSTGAIVTNYGYTF. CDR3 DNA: TGTGCCAGCAGTCCGTCTACAGGGGCTATAGTTACTAACTATGGCTACACCTTC.

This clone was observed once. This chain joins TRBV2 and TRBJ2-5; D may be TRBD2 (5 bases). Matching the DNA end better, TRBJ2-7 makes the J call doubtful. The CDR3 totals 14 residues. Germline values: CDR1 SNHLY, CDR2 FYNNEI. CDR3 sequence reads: CASSEAHGVDEQYF. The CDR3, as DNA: TGTGCCAGCAGTGAAGCGCACGGGGTGGACGAGCAGTACTTC.

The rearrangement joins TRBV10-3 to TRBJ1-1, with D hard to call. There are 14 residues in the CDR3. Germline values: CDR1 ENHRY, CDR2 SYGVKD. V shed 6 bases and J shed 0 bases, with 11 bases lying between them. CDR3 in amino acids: CAISRISMNTEAFF. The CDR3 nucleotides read TGTGCCATCAGCCGTATTAGCATGAACACTGAAGCTTTCTTT.